This T cell receptor beta chain was observed in a study of T cells in localized non-small cell lung cancer. General study results and limits: Median around 62 top-100 tumor clones were shared with paired adjacent lung. Blood T cell density predicted longer survival; adjacent-lung clonality, shorter.

Profiling relied on immunoSEQ multiplex PCR, and the TCRdb table lists in-frame clones only, not all of them. Of 30,000 to 50,000 clones listed, roughly 77% are singletons. Per germline, CDR1 DFQATT and CDR2 SNEGSKA (reference sequence). There are 11 residues in the CDR3. Trimming shortened V by 5 bases and J by 9 bases, and 13 bases separated the two germline ends. This clone has only a few counts. The antigen remains undetermined. The sequence derives from a woman aged 40-69 years with stage II squamous cell lung carcinoma. The material sequenced was PBMCs, taken before any cancer treatment. The chain recombines TRBV20-1 with TRBJ1-2, with D unclear. Written as DNA, the CDR3 is TGCAGTGCTGGAAGGGCGGAACGCTACACCTTC. Its translation is CSAGRAERYTF.